The rows below give T cell receptor beta chains drawn from one sample of a study of T cell changes during pregnancy in multiple sclerosis. Some clones are missing from TCRdb's copy, which holds only in-frame ones; the method was immunoSEQ multiplex PCR. The repertoire holds some 43,000 clones, with about 94% as singletons. The material sequenced was CD8+ T cells from peripheral blood mononuclear cells, taken in the third trimester of pregnancy. Receptors were obtained from a female donor with multiple sclerosis, enrolled in a pregnancy study. Each CDR3 is given with its conserved first and last residue. Fields, in order: D gene, V gene, J gene, clone size, CDR3 DNA, CDR3 protein. The D gene is left open where the match is weak. Clone sizes are given selectively: once, few, many, or a class where the clone is expanded.

d_call: NA
v_call: TRBV4-1
j_call: TRBJ2-2
clone_size: NA
cdr3_nt: TGCGCCAGCAGCTTAACAGGACGGAACACCGGGGAGCTGTTTTTT
cdr3_aa: CASSLTGRNTGELFF

d_call: NA
v_call: TRBV19
j_call: TRBJ2-7
clone_size: NA
cdr3_nt: TGTGCCAGTAGTATGGGGTCGGGAAGCCCCTACGAGCAGTACTTC
cdr3_aa: CASSMGSGSPYEQYF

d_call: NA
v_call: TRBV28
j_call: TRBJ1-1
clone_size: few
cdr3_nt: TGTGCCAGCAGTTCCGACAGGGAAGCTTTCTTT
cdr3_aa: CASSSDREAFF

d_call: NA
v_call: TRBV5-1
j_call: TRBJ2-7
clone_size: NA
cdr3_nt: TGCGCCAGCAGATCCTTGGGGACTGACTCCTACGAGCAGTACTTC
cdr3_aa: CASRSLGTDSYEQYF

d_call: NA
v_call: TRBV19
j_call: TRBJ1-1
clone_size: NA
cdr3_nt: TGTGCCAGTACTAAAATCCTACCCAACACTGAAGCTTTCTTT
cdr3_aa: CASTKILPNTEAFF

d_call: TRBD2
v_call: TRBV7-9
j_call: TRBJ2-1
clone_size: NA
cdr3_nt: TGTGCCAGCAGCACCGGGACTAGCGGGGGGAGCTCCTACAATGAGCAGTTCTTC
cdr3_aa: CASSTGTSGGSSYNEQFF

d_call: TRBD2
v_call: TRBV5-6
j_call: TRBJ2-5
clone_size: NA
cdr3_nt: TGTGCCAGTACTAGCGGGAGGGACCAAGAGACCCAGTACTTC
cdr3_aa: CASTSGRDQETQYF

d_call: NA
v_call: TRBV5-1
j_call: TRBJ2-7
clone_size: NA
cdr3_nt: TGCGCCAGCAGCCCTTCCTACGAGCAGTACTTC
cdr3_aa: CASSPSYEQYF

d_call: NA
v_call: TRBV11-2
j_call: TRBJ2-3
clone_size: NA
cdr3_nt: TGTGCCAGCAGCTTAAATTGGGCCTGGTCCGATACGCAGTATTTT
cdr3_aa: CASSLNWAWSDTQYF

d_call: NA
v_call: TRBV9
j_call: TRBJ2-7
clone_size: NA
cdr3_nt: TGTGCCAGCAGCGGAGAAGGAAGGGGAGGATACGAGCAGTACTTC
cdr3_aa: CASSGEGRGGYEQYF

d_call: TRBD2
v_call: TRBV28
j_call: TRBJ2-3
clone_size: NA
cdr3_nt: TGTGCCAGCAGTTTCCCGGTGGAAAGAGCGGGACTAGCGGGTACAGATACGCAGTATTTT
cdr3_aa: CASSFPVERAGLAGTDTQYF

d_call: TRBD2
v_call: TRBV7-2
j_call: TRBJ2-1
clone_size: NA
cdr3_nt: TGTGCCAGCAGCTCACCGAGCGGGAGCGAATTCAATGAGCAGTTCTTC
cdr3_aa: CASSSPSGSEFNEQFF

d_call: TRBD2
v_call: TRBV28
j_call: TRBJ2-1
clone_size: NA
cdr3_nt: TGTGCCAGCAGTGTAGCGGGAGGGCCCTTTGAGCAGTTCTTC
cdr3_aa: CASSVAGGPFEQFF

d_call: TRBD2
v_call: TRBV27
j_call: TRBJ2-7
clone_size: NA
cdr3_nt: TGTGCCAGCAGTTTATTTGCGGGAGGACCCTACGAGCAGTACTTC
cdr3_aa: CASSLFAGGPYEQYF

d_call: NA
v_call: TRBV5-1
j_call: TRBJ2-7
clone_size: NA
cdr3_nt: TGCGCCAGCAGCTTGGTTGCGGGCTACGAGCAGTACTTC
cdr3_aa: CASSLVAGYEQYF

d_call: TRBD1
v_call: TRBV15
j_call: TRBJ2-7
clone_size: NA
cdr3_nt: TGTGCCACCAGCCCACGGGAGAGGACAGGGCTCGCCTACGAGCAGTACTTC
cdr3_aa: CATSPRERTGLAYEQYF

d_call: TRBD2
v_call: TRBV7-9
j_call: TRBJ2-1
clone_size: NA
cdr3_nt: TGTGCCAGCAGCTCATGGGGACTAGCGGGAGAGCAGTTCTTC
cdr3_aa: CASSSWGLAGEQFF

d_call: NA
v_call: TRBV5-8
j_call: TRBJ2-3
clone_size: NA
cdr3_nt: TGTGCCAGCAGCTTGGGGAACGGGGACACAGATACGCAGTATTTT
cdr3_aa: CASSLGNGDTDTQYF

d_call: TRBD1
v_call: TRBV27
j_call: TRBJ1-2
clone_size: NA
cdr3_nt: TGTGCCAGCAGGACAGGGGCCTATGGCTACACCTTC
cdr3_aa: CASRTGAYGYTF

d_call: NA
v_call: TRBV6-5
j_call: TRBJ2-1
clone_size: NA
cdr3_nt: TGTGCCAGCACTGCCCAGGGGGGAAATGAGCAGTTCTTC
cdr3_aa: CASTAQGGNEQFF

d_call: NA
v_call: TRBV7-6
j_call: TRBJ2-7
clone_size: NA
cdr3_nt: TGTGCCAGCAGCTTAGGGGGGGACGAGCAGTACTTC
cdr3_aa: CASSLGGDEQYF

d_call: NA
v_call: TRBV27
j_call: TRBJ2-1
clone_size: NA
cdr3_nt: TGTGCCAGCAGCCCACGAGGGCCTCACAATGAGCAGTTCTTC
cdr3_aa: CASSPRGPHNEQFF

d_call: NA
v_call: TRBV5-6
j_call: TRBJ2-7
clone_size: NA
cdr3_nt: TGTGCCAGCAGCTTGGTCATCGGGAAGGAGCAGTACTTC
cdr3_aa: CASSLVIGKEQYF

d_call: TRBD1
v_call: TRBV19
j_call: TRBJ1-1
clone_size: NA
cdr3_nt: TGTGCCAGTAGTACACCGGGACAGGGCGACACTGAAGCTTTCTTT
cdr3_aa: CASSTPGQGDTEAFF

d_call: TRBD1
v_call: TRBV10-3
j_call: TRBJ2-7
clone_size: once
cdr3_nt: TGTGCCATTTCAGGGGGCAAGGCGACTCTGGACGAGCAGTACTTC
cdr3_aa: CAISGGKATLDEQYF

d_call: NA
v_call: TRBV7-9
j_call: TRBJ2-1
clone_size: NA
cdr3_nt: TGTGCCAGCAGCTCGGGGTCGGGGAGATTATACAATGAGCAGTTCTTC
cdr3_aa: CASSSGSGRLYNEQFF

d_call: NA
v_call: TRBV6-1
j_call: TRBJ2-7
clone_size: NA
cdr3_nt: TGTGCCAGCAGTGAAGGGACAAGATACGAGCAGTACTTC
cdr3_aa: CASSEGTRYEQYF

d_call: TRBD1
v_call: TRBV2
j_call: TRBJ2-3
clone_size: NA
cdr3_nt: TGTGCCAGCATCGGACAGGGACGGATTTCGGGCACAGATACGCAGTATTTT
cdr3_aa: CASIGQGRISGTDTQYF

d_call: TRBD1
v_call: TRBV4-3
j_call: TRBJ1-2
clone_size: once
cdr3_nt: TGCGCCAGCAGCCAAGGCAGGACAGGGGCCTATGGCTACACCTTC
cdr3_aa: CASSQGRTGAYGYTF

d_call: NA
v_call: TRBV7-9
j_call: TRBJ2-3
clone_size: NA
cdr3_nt: TGTGCCAGCAGGTCTAGGGGCGGCGGAATTAACACAGATACGCAGTATTTT
cdr3_aa: CASRSRGGGINTDTQYF

d_call: TRBD1
v_call: TRBV6-4
j_call: TRBJ1-1
clone_size: few
cdr3_nt: TGTGCCAGCAGACAGGGGGCTAACACTGAAGCTTTCTTT
cdr3_aa: CASRQGANTEAFF

d_call: NA
v_call: TRBV27
j_call: TRBJ1-2
clone_size: once
cdr3_nt: TGTGCCAGCAGCCCAGGGCAGGGTGACTATGGCTACACCTTC
cdr3_aa: CASSPGQGDYGYTF

d_call: NA
v_call: TRBV7-9
j_call: TRBJ2-1
clone_size: NA
cdr3_nt: TGTGCCAGCAGCTTGGCAGGTACTTACAATGAGCAGTTCTTC
cdr3_aa: CASSLAGTYNEQFF

d_call: TRBD2
v_call: TRBV2
j_call: TRBJ2-5
clone_size: NA
cdr3_nt: TGTGCCAGCAAGGGCGGGAGGGAGACCCAGTACTTC
cdr3_aa: CASKGGRETQYF

d_call: TRBD2
v_call: TRBV27
j_call: TRBJ2-4
clone_size: NA
cdr3_nt: TGTGCCAGCAGTTTGGGACTAGCGGGAGGGATGGGCATTCAGTACTTC
cdr3_aa: CASSLGLAGGMGIQYF

d_call: NA
v_call: TRBV15
j_call: TRBJ1-4
clone_size: NA
cdr3_nt: TGTGCCACCAGCAGAGTGCCAGGGATGGGAGAAAAACTGTTTTTT
cdr3_aa: CATSRVPGMGEKLFF

d_call: NA
v_call: TRBV28
j_call: TRBJ2-1
clone_size: once
cdr3_nt: TGTGCCAGCAGTCGCGCTTATGCAGGGAAGAAGGTGAGCTCCTACAATGAGCAGTTCTTC
cdr3_aa: CASSRAYAGKKVSSYNEQFF

d_call: NA
v_call: TRBV5-4
j_call: TRBJ1-1
clone_size: NA
cdr3_nt: TGTGCCAGCAGCTTGGCCTTTGCTAGAGGGAGGAACACTGAAGCTTTCTTT
cdr3_aa: CASSLAFARGRNTEAFF

d_call: TRBD2
v_call: TRBV5-6
j_call: TRBJ2-3
clone_size: once
cdr3_nt: TGTGCCAGCAGCTTGATGACTAGCGGGTCAGATACGCAGTATTTT
cdr3_aa: CASSLMTSGSDTQYF

d_call: NA
v_call: TRBV6-6
j_call: TRBJ1-5
clone_size: NA
cdr3_nt: TGTGCCAGCAGCCTAACCACGGGGGGAGGGGTCGAGCATTTT
cdr3_aa: CASSLTTGGGVEHF

d_call: TRBD1
v_call: TRBV11-3
j_call: TRBJ1-3
clone_size: NA
cdr3_nt: TGTGCCAGCAGCTCGGGACAGGGAGGCTCTGGAAACACCATATATTTT
cdr3_aa: CASSSGQGGSGNTIYF

d_call: NA
v_call: TRBV7-6
j_call: TRBJ2-1
clone_size: NA
cdr3_nt: TGTGCCAGCAGCTTAGCCGGTTGGAGCTCCTACAATGAGCAGTTCTTC
cdr3_aa: CASSLAGWSSYNEQFF

d_call: NA
v_call: TRBV9
j_call: TRBJ1-5
clone_size: NA
cdr3_nt: TGTGCCAGCAGCGTAGGAGGAGGGAACAATCAGCCCCAGCATTTT
cdr3_aa: CASSVGGGNNQPQHF

d_call: NA
v_call: TRBV9
j_call: TRBJ1-1
clone_size: NA
cdr3_nt: TGTGCCAGCAGCGTAGAGGGGGTGGCGGCTGAAGCTTTCTTT
cdr3_aa: CASSVEGVAAEAFF

d_call: NA
v_call: TRBV2
j_call: TRBJ1-2
clone_size: NA
cdr3_nt: TGTGCCAGCAGTACAGGGATGGAGGATGGCTACACCTTC
cdr3_aa: CASSTGMEDGYTF

d_call: TRBD1
v_call: TRBV18
j_call: TRBJ2-7
clone_size: NA
cdr3_nt: TGTGCCAGCTCACCATGGGACAGAACCTACGAGCAGTACTTC
cdr3_aa: CASSPWDRTYEQYF

d_call: TRBD1
v_call: TRBV6-1
j_call: TRBJ2-7
clone_size: NA
cdr3_nt: TGTGCCAGCAGAACAGGGGTCGAGCAGTACTTC
cdr3_aa: CASRTGVEQYF

d_call: TRBD1
v_call: TRBV9
j_call: TRBJ1-2
clone_size: NA
cdr3_nt: TGTGCCAGCAGCGTACGAGCCGGGACAGGGGGATATGGCTACACCTTC
cdr3_aa: CASSVRAGTGGYGYTF

d_call: TRBD1
v_call: TRBV7-8
j_call: TRBJ2-1
clone_size: NA
cdr3_nt: TGTGCCAGCAGCTTAGTTGGGACAGGGGTCGATGAGCAGTTCTTC
cdr3_aa: CASSLVGTGVDEQFF

d_call: TRBD1
v_call: TRBV19
j_call: TRBJ1-5
clone_size: NA
cdr3_nt: TGTGCCAGTTGGACAGGGTCTAGCAATCAGCCCCAGCATTTT
cdr3_aa: CASWTGSSNQPQHF

d_call: TRBD2
v_call: TRBV28
j_call: TRBJ2-1
clone_size: NA
cdr3_nt: TGTGCCAGCAGGGGGACTAGCGGGAACAATGAGCAGTTCTTC
cdr3_aa: CASRGTSGNNEQFF

d_call: TRBD2
v_call: TRBV28
j_call: TRBJ2-3
clone_size: NA
cdr3_nt: TGTGCCAGCAGTTTAAGTAGCGGGATACTTATAGATACGCAGTATTTT
cdr3_aa: CASSLSSGILIDTQYF